Included here is one T cell receptor (beta chain) sequence, with context. A junction boundary mismatches the germline segment, possibly from a read error. Using its own MiXCR run on the multiplex PCR reads, TCRdb lists one record per CDR3 protein. The data hold 50,000 to 65,000 distinct CDR3 sequences, with approximately 45% observed a single time. This sample is drawn from a study of breast tumors, draining lymph nodes, adjacent tissues. The sample comprised breast tumor tissue. The clonotype was recovered from a female donor with breast cancer. Some clones in this sample may be carry-over from other donors' samples.

The CDR3 spells CAGSIGFVGDLGNYGYAF. The CDR3 coding sequence is TGTGCCGGTAGTATAGGATTCGTCGGGGATTTGGGTAACTATGGCTACGCCTTC. The chain recombines TRBV19 with TRBJ1-2; D gene ambiguous. The germline CDR1 and CDR2 sequences are LNHDA and SQIVND (reference sequence). The CDR3 consists of 18 residues. Full variable domain (rest looked up from reference TRBV19 and TRBJ1-2): DGGITQSPKYLFRKEGQNVTLSCEQNLNHDAMYWYRQDPGQGLRLIYYSQIVNDFQKGDIAEGYSVSREKKESFPLTVTSAQKNPTAFYLCAGSIGFVGDLGNYGYAFGSGTRLTVV.